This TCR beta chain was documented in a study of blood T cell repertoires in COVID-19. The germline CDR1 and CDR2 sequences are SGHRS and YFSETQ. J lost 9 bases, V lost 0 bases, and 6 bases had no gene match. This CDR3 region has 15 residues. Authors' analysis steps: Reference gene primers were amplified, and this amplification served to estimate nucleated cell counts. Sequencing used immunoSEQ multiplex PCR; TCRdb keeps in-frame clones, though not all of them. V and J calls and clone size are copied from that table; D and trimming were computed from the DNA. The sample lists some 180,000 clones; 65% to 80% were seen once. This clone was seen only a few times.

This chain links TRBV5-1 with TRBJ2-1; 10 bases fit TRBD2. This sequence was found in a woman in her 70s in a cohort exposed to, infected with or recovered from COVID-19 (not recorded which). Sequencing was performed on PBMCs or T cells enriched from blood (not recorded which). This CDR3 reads CASSLGLAGEGEQFF. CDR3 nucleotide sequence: TGCGCCAGCAGCTTGGGGCTAGCGGGAGAGGGTGAGCAGTTCTTC.